The T cell receptor (beta chain) under discussion was sequenced for a study of T cell responses to AZD1222 COVID-19 vaccine. Study-wide results and caveats: The donor group comprised mostly white British people and more females; the analysis possibly underestimated clonal diversity. Spike regions recognized by vaccine-associated CD4 TCRs spanned the protein, led by 160-218 and 743-854.

Profiling relied on immunoSEQ multiplex PCR, and the TCRdb table lists in-frame clones only, not all of them. The data hold about 140,000 clones, with about 90% observed a single time. Concerning this clone: Its antigen is undetermined.

The sequencing used peripheral blood, collected 28 days after the second dose of the MenACWY control vaccine. The clonotype was recovered from an adult who received the MenACWY meningococcal vaccine as a control.

The CDR3: CASSHPGEVDTQYF. The CDR3, as DNA: TGTGCCAGTAGCCACCCGGGCGAGGTAGATACGCAGTATTTT. The J gene is TRBJ2-3, the V gene TRBV19; D ambiguous. Trimming removed 6 bases from V and 5 bases from J, with 15 bases in between. CDR1 is LNHDA and CDR2 is SQIVND in the germline V gene (reference sequence). The CDR3 totals 14 residues. Supplemented by reference TRBV19 and TRBJ2-3, the full variable domain reads DGGITQSPKYLFRKEGQNVTLSCEQNLNHDAMYWYRQDPGQGLRLIYYSQIVNDFQKGDIAEGYSVSREKKESFPLTVTSAQKNPTAFYLCASSHPGEVDTQYFGPGTRLTVL.